Below, 29 T cell receptor beta chains from the same sample are listed, as sequenced in a study of beta chain features in type 1 diabetes. Isolated RNA was reverse transcribed in full, so expressed TCRB transcripts were sequenced. TCRdb keeps only in-frame clones here, not all; method: immunoSEQ multiplex PCR. Of about 19,000 clones in the sample, about 50% were seen once. Sequencing used stem cell memory CD4+ T cells from blood. Receptor source: a man aged 18 to 29 in good health.

This sequence joins TRBV7-2 and TRBJ2-7; the match to TRBD1 covers 7 bases. The CDR3 length is 14 residues. Per germline, CDR1 SGHTA and CDR2 FQGNSA. V dropped 5 bases and J dropped 3; count of bases not matched to a gene: 7. This CDR3 is CASSRTGLNYEQYF. CDR3 nucleotide sequence: TGTGCCAGCAGCCGGACAGGTCTTAACTACGAGCAGTACTTC.

The CDR3 DNA follows: TGTGCCAGCAGCTTATCCGGGACACCGAGCTCTGGGGCCAACGTCCTGACTTTC. This codes for CASSLSGTPSSGANVLTF. The rearrangement joins TRBV11-2 to TRBJ2-6; tentative D call: TRBD1 (6 bases). The V end was cut by 2 bases, the J end by 0 bases, with 14 bases between. Germline-derived CDR1 and CDR2 are SGHAT and FQNNGV. The CDR3 is 18 residues long.

This clone was counted only a few times. The V gene is TRBV10-3, the J gene TRBJ1-1; D is unclear. V was cut by 6 bases and J by 2 bases, with 13 bases left in between. The CDR3 contains 14 residues. Germline V gene sequence: CDR1 ENHRY, CDR2 SYGVKD. The DNA for the CDR3 is TGTGCCATCAGCCAAGCAGGCGTCAACACTGAAGCTTTCTTT. Translation: CAISQAGVNTEAFF.

This sequence joins TRBV5-1 and TRBJ2-7; D might be TRBD1 (6 bases). The germline gives CDR1 SGHRS, CDR2 YFSETQ. This CDR3 region has 13 residues. V was pared by 6 bases and J by 4 bases, with 14 bases between. CDR3 sequence: CASKVGARYEQYF. CDR3 nucleotide sequence: TGCGCCAGCAAGGTGGGGGCCCGATACGAGCAGTACTTC.

This chain joins TRBV4-3 and TRBJ2-2, with 7 bases identical to TRBD1. Germline CDR1 LGHNA, CDR2 YSLEER. The CDR3 has 18 amino acids. Trimming at V came to 0 bases and at J to 3 bases, leaving 10 bases not matched to a gene. The CDR3 DNA is TGCGCCAGCAGCCAAGAACAAACAGGGGCCGGGTACACCGGGGAGCTGTTTTTT. Translating gives CASSQEQTGAGYTGELFF.

This sequence joins TRBV9 and TRBJ2-3; 13 nucleotides line up with TRBD2. In germline, CDR1 is SGDLS, CDR2 YYNGEE. The CDR3 extends over 16 amino acids. V gave up 3 bases and J gave up 4 bases; unmatched junction bases: 5. The CDR3 DNA sequence: TGTGCCAGCAGCGCCACTAGCGGGGGGGCTCCAGATACGCAGTATTTT. As protein: CASSATSGGAPDTQYF.

The rearrangement joins TRBV7-2 to TRBJ1-3; 9 nucleotides line up with TRBD1. Germline V lookup: CDR1 SGHTA, CDR2 FQGNSA. With 5 bases clipped from V and 4 bases from J, the junction kept 9 bases outside the gene matches. The CDR3 is made up of 16 amino acids. CDR3 DNA sequence: TGTGCCAGCAGCACCAGGGACAGGGTTTCAGGAAACACCATATATTTT. Translation: CASSTRDRVSGNTIYF.

This clone has a single count. The chain has TRBV7-8 and TRBJ2-7, with D perhaps TRBD1 (7 bases). The CDR3 runs 16 residues. V lost 5 bases to trimming and J lost 2 bases, with 19 bases between them. Germline V lookup: CDR1 SGHVS, CDR2 FQNEAQ. This CDR3 is CASSRQGGRAAYEQYF. The DNA for the CDR3 is TGTGCCAGCAGCCGCCAGGGGGGCCGCGCGGCCTACGAGCAGTACTTC.

The rearrangement uses TRBV7-2 and TRBJ2-7; D may be TRBD1 (5 bases). Trimming took off 0 bases at V and 4 bases at J, with 13 bases between the two ends. The CDR3 is 15 residues long. CDR1 and CDR2 from the germline V gene are SGHTA and FQGNSA. CDR3 residues: CASSLAGRLGYEQYF. CDR3 sequence (DNA): TGTGCCAGCAGCTTAGCGGGGCGGTTGGGGTACGAGCAGTACTTC.

The rearrangement links TRBV30 to TRBJ2-5, with D possibly matching TRBD2 (5 bases). The V and J ends lost 0 bases and 3 bases respectively, with 5 bases between them. The CDR3 extends over 12 amino acids. Germline V CDR1 and CDR2: GTSNPN, SVGIG (reference sequence). The chain's CDR3 is CAWSVLEETQYF. In nucleotides, the CDR3 is TGTGCCTGGAGTGTACTAGAAGAGACCCAGTACTTC.

V and J are TRBV30 and TRBJ1-2, with D uncertain. Per the germline V gene, CDR1 is GTSNPN and CDR2 is SVGIG (reference sequence). The CDR3 totals 14 residues. V lost 2 bases to trimming and J lost 2 bases, with 12 bases between them. The CDR3 coding sequence is TGTGCCTGGAGTAAGCGAGACCGGAACTATGGCTACACCTTC. Translating gives CAWSKRDRNYGYTF.

The chain recombines TRBV10-3 with TRBJ2-5, with a possible D match to TRBD2 (6 bases). V gave up 4 bases and J gave up 3 bases, with 9 bases separating them. Germline CDR1 reads ENHRY; CDR2 reads SYGVKD. This CDR3 contains 13 residues. The CDR3 loop is CAISAAGEETQYF. The CDR3 region has the DNA TGTGCCATCAGTGCAGCGGGCGAAGAGACCCAGTACTTC.

The J gene is TRBJ2-1, the V gene TRBV11-2; 9 bases fit TRBD1. CDR1 is SGHAT and CDR2 is FQNNGV in the germline V gene. The CDR3 length is 15 residues. Losses at the gene ends were 5 bases for V and 2 bases for J; bases not matched to a gene: 4. The CDR3 nucleotides are TGTGCCAGCAGCCCTTGGACAGGGGCCTACAATGAGCAGTTCTTC. Its translation: CASSPWTGAYNEQFF.

The DNA for the CDR3 is TGTGCCAGCAGGGGCGGACTAGCGCTTACGGGGGCCCAGTACTTC. As protein: CASRGGLALTGAQYF. The chain is built from TRBV2 and TRBJ2-5; 9 bases match TRBD2. The germline CDR1 and CDR2 sequences are SNHLY and FYNNEI. The CDR3 contains 15 residues. The ends lost 6 bases at V and 9 bases at J; junction bases unmatched: 14.

This clone was observed a handful of times. This sequence joins TRBV11-2 and TRBJ2-1; TRBD2 matches 7 bases. J was trimmed by 0 bases and V by 2 bases; bases with no gene match: 7. Germline assignment: CDR1 SGHAT and CDR2 FQNNGV. There are 17 residues in the CDR3. The CDR3, as DNA: TGTGCCAGCAGCTTAAGTCTAGCGGAGATCTCCTACAATGAGCAGTTCTTC. The encoded protein is CASSLSLAEISYNEQFF. The full variable domain, completed using reference TRBV11-2 and TRBJ2-1, is EAGVAQSPRYKIIEKRQSVAFWCNPISGHATLYWYQQILGQGPKLLIQFQNNGVVDDSQLPKDRFSAERLKGVDSTLKIQPAKLEDSAVYLCASSLSLAEISYNEQFFGPGTRLTVL.

This clone was seen a handful of times. The chain recombines TRBV7-2 with TRBJ2-7; 9 bases are shared with TRBD1. The CDR3 covers 14 residues. Germline CDR1 and CDR2: SGHTA and FQGNSA. V lost 5 bases to trimming and J lost 6 bases; unmatched junction nucleotides: 8. CDR3 DNA sequence: TGTGCCAGCAGCCCCGGGACAGGGAATCGCGAGCAGTACTTC. Its translation: CASSPGTGNREQYF.

The chain joins TRBV7-2 to TRBJ2-5, with TRBD2 identical over 7 bases. V was pared by 4 bases and J by 9 bases, with 20 bases of the junction left unmatched. CDR1 and CDR2 (germline): SGHTA, FQGNSA. The CDR3 consists of 17 residues. The CDR3 region is CASSSWAGDRAGGPQYF. DNA for the CDR3: TGTGCCAGCAGCTCCTGGGCGGGGGACCGAGCGGGCGGGCCCCAGTACTTC.

The chain couples TRBV28 to TRBJ2-3; D is uncertain. Germline loops: CDR1 MDHEN, CDR2 SYDVKM. The length of the CDR3 is 13 residues. V gave up 6 bases and J gave up 1 base, with 8 bases separating them. CDR3 in DNA: TGTGCCAGCAGCACGCCGGGCACAGATACGCAGTATTTT. It codes for CASSTPGTDTQYF.

This rearrangement joins TRBV5-1 to TRBJ2-7; 7 nucleotides align to TRBD2. After removal of 4 bases from V and 3 bases from J, the junction contained 7 bases not matched to a gene. The CDR3 consists of 14 residues. CDR1 and CDR2 from the germline V gene are SGHRS and YFSETQ. The CDR3 reads CASSAGPGGYEQYF. DNA of the CDR3: TGCGCCAGCAGCGCGGGACCGGGAGGCTACGAGCAGTACTTC.

This clone appeared a few times. The V call is TRBV7-9, the J call TRBJ2-1; D perhaps matches TRBD2 (7 bases). This CDR3 has 14 amino acids. Trimming left V 8 bases short and J 8 bases short, with 19 bases between. In germline, CDR1 is SEHNR, CDR2 FQNEAQ (reference sequence). The CDR3 DNA reads as TGTGCCAGCGGACCAGGGGCCGGGAGGTATGAGCAGTTCTTC. It yields the protein CASGPGAGRYEQFF.

The CDR3 reads CASSYTDYNEQFF. For the CDR3, the DNA is TGTGCCAGCAGTTACACAGACTACAATGAGCAGTTCTTC. V gene TRBV6-6 combines with J gene TRBJ2-1; D not certain. This CDR3 has 13 amino acids. V was trimmed by 2 bases and J by 3 bases, leaving 5 bases between them. Germline CDR1 is MNHNY and CDR2 is SVGAGI (reference sequence).

This chain links TRBV5-8 with TRBJ1-5, with 8 bases that match TRBD1. In germline, CDR1 is SGHTS, CDR2 YDEGEE. The CDR3 runs 13 residues. V lost 4 bases and J lost 7; bases outside the gene matches: 4. CDR3: CASSGGQAQPQHF. The CDR3 DNA follows: TGTGCCAGCAGCGGGGGACAGGCCCAGCCCCAGCATTTT. The variable domain in full, with the rest retrieved from reference TRBV5-8 and TRBJ1-5, is EAGVTQSPTHLIKTRGQQATLRCSPISGHTSVYWYQQALGLGLQFLLWYDEGEERNRGNFPPRFSGRQFPNYSSELNVNALELEDSALYLCASSGGQAQPQHFGDGTRLSIL.

This sequence joins TRBV7-2 and TRBJ2-2, with a tentative D call TRBD1 (6 bases). Trimming left V 4 bases short and J 5 bases short, with 14 bases between. CDR3 size: 15 residues. Germline loops: CDR1 SGHTA, CDR2 FQGNSA. The DNA for the CDR3 is TGTGCCAGCAGCTCGATACAGGGCCGGACCGGGGAGCTGTTTTTT. The encoded protein is CASSSIQGRTGELFF.

V is TRBV10-3 and J is TRBJ1-5; possibly TRBD1 for D (5 bases). V was clipped by 4 bases and J by 1 base, with 8 bases between them. Germline loops: CDR1 ENHRY, CDR2 SYGVKD. This CDR3 region has 14 residues. The CDR3 DNA is TGTGCCATCAGTGGACAGTTAAGCAATCAGCCCCAGCATTTT. Residues: CAISGQLSNQPQHF.

The chain employs TRBV4-1 and TRBJ2-7, with TRBD2 identical over 10 bases. Per the germline V gene, CDR1 is MGHRA and CDR2 is YSYEKL. The CDR3 totals 16 residues. The ends lost 0 bases at V and 4 bases at J; junction bases unmatched: 6. The CDR3 is CASSQEGLAGVYEQYF. For the CDR3, the DNA is TGCGCCAGCAGCCAAGAGGGCCTAGCGGGAGTATACGAGCAGTACTTC.

This clone came up a few times. The J gene is TRBJ1-6, the V gene TRBV28; no clear D gene. The germline V gene has CDR1 MDHEN and CDR2 SYDVKM. Trimming cost V 1 base and J 7 bases, with 14 bases left between them. This CDR3 has 16 residues. CDR3: CASSLSAGSGNSPLHF. CDR3 bases: TGTGCCAGCAGTTTATCCGCAGGCTCGGGGAATTCACCCCTCCACTTT.

The chain is built from TRBV6-5 and TRBJ2-7; a weak D match, TRBD1 (6 bases). The CDR3 spans 14 residues. CDR1 and CDR2 (germline): MNHEY, SVGAGI. V was trimmed by 6 bases and J by 4 bases, leaving 16 bases between them. In nucleotides, the CDR3 is TGTGCCAGCAGGCCAAGGGGCAGGGGATACGAGCAGTACTTC. This translates into CASRPRGRGYEQYF.

V usage is TRBV7-3 and J usage is TRBJ1-6; TRBD1 is a possible D gene (5 bases). The germline CDR1 and CDR2 sequences are SGHTA and FQGTGA. The CDR3 spans 17 residues. Trimming left V 0 bases short and J 6 bases short, with 15 bases between. CDR3 bases: TGTGCCAGCAGCTTAACGTCCGGCCAGGGAGGTAATTCACCCCTCCACTTT. This gives the protein CASSLTSGQGGNSPLHF.

The chain has TRBV15 and TRBJ2-2, with 8 positions matching TRBD2. CDR1 and CDR2 from the germline V gene are LNHNV and YYDKDF (reference sequence). The CDR3 is 13 residues long. V gave up 5 bases and J gave up 7 bases; unmatched junction bases: 3. CDR3 sequence reads: CATSVAGYGELFF. CDR3 nucleotide sequence: TGTGCCACCAGCGTAGCGGGATACGGGGAGCTGTTTTTT. Using reference TRBV15 and TRBJ2-2 for the parts outside the CDR3, the full variable domain is DAMVIQNPRYQVTQFGKPVTLSCSQTLNHNVMYWYQQKSSQAPKLLFHYYDKDFNNEADTPDNFQSRRPNTSFCFLDIRSPGLGDTAMYLCATSVAGYGELFFGEGSRLTVL.